This T cell receptor (beta chain) was sequenced for a study of blood T cell repertoires in COVID-19. In the study overall: The origin of the acute and convalescent COVID-19 samples was the United States, Italy and Spain. Sample material is recorded as cDNA or gDNA derived from T cells, B-cell-depleted T cells, or PBMCs.

Per the original data handling: Amplification with reference gene primers provided the estimates of nucleated cell counts. Profiling relied on immunoSEQ multiplex PCR, and the TCRdb table lists in-frame clones only, not all of them. V and J calls and clone size come straight from that table; D and trimming were deduced from the DNA. The sample lists a few hundred thousand clones, roughly 88% occurring once. The V gene end was trimmed by 2 bases and the J gene end by 2 bases; junction bases not matched to a gene: 3. CDR3 size: 16 residues. Germline CDR1 is SEHNR and CDR2 is FQNEAQ (reference sequence).

The source is a woman aged 25 to 45 who had recovered from COVID-19. The chain joins TRBV7-9 to TRBJ2-3; 11 bases agree with TRBD1. Sequenced sample: peripheral blood. CDR3 region: CASSLMGQGDTDTQYF. The CDR3, as DNA: TGTGCCAGCAGCTTAATGGGACAGGGGGACACAGATACGCAGTATTTT.